This T cell receptor (beta chain) emerged from a study of T cell changes during pregnancy in multiple sclerosis. Germline V gene sequence: CDR1 DFQATT, CDR2 SNEGSKA (reference sequence). The CDR3 runs 10 residues. V was trimmed by 6 bases and J by 5 bases, leaving 7 bases between them. Sequenced by immunoSEQ multiplex PCR; TCRdb stores in-frame clones only, minus some. The sample carries around 85,000 clones, 90% to 95% recorded once. The receptor's source is a female donor in good health, serving as a control in a pregnancy study. Some clones in this sample may be carry-over from other donors' samples. The sequenced sample was PBMCs, obtained in the first trimester of pregnancy. This rearrangement joins TRBV20-1 to TRBJ2-5; no reliable D call. The CDR3 protein is CSASEETQYF. Here the CDR3 DNA reads TGCAGTGCCTCTGAGGAGACCCAGTACTTC.